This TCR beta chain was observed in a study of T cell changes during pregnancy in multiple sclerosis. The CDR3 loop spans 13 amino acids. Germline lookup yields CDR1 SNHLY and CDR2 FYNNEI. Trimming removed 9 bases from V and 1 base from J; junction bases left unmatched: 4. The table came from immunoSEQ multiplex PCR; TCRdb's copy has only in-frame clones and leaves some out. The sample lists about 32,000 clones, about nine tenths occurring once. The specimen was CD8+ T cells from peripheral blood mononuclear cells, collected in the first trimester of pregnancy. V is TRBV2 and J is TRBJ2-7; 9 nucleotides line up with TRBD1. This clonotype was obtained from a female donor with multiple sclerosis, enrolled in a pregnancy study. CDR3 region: CASLDRGSYEQYF. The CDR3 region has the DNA TGTGCCAGTCTGGACAGGGGTTCCTACGAGCAGTACTTC.